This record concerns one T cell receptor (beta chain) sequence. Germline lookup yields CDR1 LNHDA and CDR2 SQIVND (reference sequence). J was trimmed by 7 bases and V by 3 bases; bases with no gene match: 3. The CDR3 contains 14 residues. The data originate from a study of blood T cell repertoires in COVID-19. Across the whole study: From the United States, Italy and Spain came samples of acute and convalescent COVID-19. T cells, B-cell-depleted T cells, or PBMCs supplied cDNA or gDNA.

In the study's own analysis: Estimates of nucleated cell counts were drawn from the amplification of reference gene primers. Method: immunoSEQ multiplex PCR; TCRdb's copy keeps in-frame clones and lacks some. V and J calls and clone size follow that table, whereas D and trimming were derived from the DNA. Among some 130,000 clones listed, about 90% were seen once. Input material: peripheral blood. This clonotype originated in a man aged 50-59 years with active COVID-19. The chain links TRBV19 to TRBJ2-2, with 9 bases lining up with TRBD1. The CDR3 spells CASSMGQGYGELFF. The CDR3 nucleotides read TGTGCCAGTAGTATGGGACAGGGTTACGGGGAGCTGTTTTTT.